A single sample gave rise to the 32 T cell receptor beta chains below, sequenced in a study of T cell responses to AZD1222 COVID-19 vaccine. The assay was immunoSEQ multiplex PCR, and TCRdb's table has in-frame clones only and misses some. The sample has about 200,000 clones; approximately 90% are singletons. Material: peripheral blood, obtained 28 days after the second dose of the MenACWY control vaccine. The source of these receptors is an adult who received the MenACWY meningococcal vaccine as a control.

The chain uses TRBV27 and TRBJ1-1, with 7 bases that match TRBD1. Trimming at V came to 2 bases and at J to 6 bases, leaving 6 bases not matched to a gene. Germline CDR1 is MNHEY and CDR2 is SMNVEV (reference sequence). The CDR3 contains 14 residues. Written as DNA, the CDR3 is TGTGCCAGCAGTTTAGGTGGAGGGGGCCCTGAAGCTTTCTTT. Its translation is CASSLGGGGPEAFF.

This clone was picked up one time. The chain joins TRBV7-8 to TRBJ2-5, with a tentative D call TRBD2 (5 bases). The CDR3 runs 16 residues. The V end lost 0 bases, the J end lost 4 bases, and 15 bases lay between the germline ends. Germline CDR1 and CDR2: SGHVS and FQNEAQ. CDR3 sequence (DNA): TGTGCCAGCAGCTTAGCGAGGCCGGAGGTGGGAGAGACCCAGTACTTC. Its translation is CASSLARPEVGETQYF.

This CDR3 reads CSFGGPGTEAFF. The DNA of the CDR3 is TGCAGCTTCGGGGGGCCGGGGACTGAAGCTTTCTTT. J is TRBJ1-1 and V is TRBV29-1; TRBD1 might be the D (6 bases). V was shortened by 8 bases and J by 5 bases, with 15 bases between the two germline ends. Germline lookup yields CDR1 SQVTM and CDR2 ANQGSEA. This CDR3 region has 12 residues.

V gene TRBV19 combines with J gene TRBJ1-2; 7 bases are shared with TRBD1. The CDR3 runs to 15 residues. V shed 2 bases and J 7 bases; nucleotides not matched to a gene: 10. CDR1 and CDR2 (germline): LNHDA, SQIVND (reference sequence). The DNA of the CDR3 is TGTGCCAGTAGTATAAGGACAGGTCAAGGGCTTGGCTACACCTTC. Its protein is CASSIRTGQGLGYTF. Full variable domain (missing parts from reference TRBV19 and TRBJ1-2): DGGITQSPKYLFRKEGQNVTLSCEQNLNHDAMYWYRQDPGQGLRLIYYSQIVNDFQKGDIAEGYSVSREKKESFPLTVTSAQKNPTAFYLCASSIRTGQGLGYTFGSGTRLTVV.

This rearrangement joins TRBV10-3 to TRBJ1-4; unclear D gene. The CDR3 runs 12 residues. The germline V and J ends were trimmed by 3 bases and 5 bases, with 4 bases remaining between them. Germline V gives CDR1 ENHRY, CDR2 SYGVKD. For the CDR3, the DNA is TGTGCCATCAGTGACTCCAATGAAAAACTGTTTTTT. Encoded protein: CAISDSNEKLFF.

This rearrangement joins TRBV9 to TRBJ2-1; no definite D call. The V gene's germline CDR1 is SGDLS and CDR2 YYNGEE. V shed 3 bases and J shed 5 bases, with 18 bases lying between them. This CDR3 comprises 16 residues. The CDR3 DNA reads TGTGCCAGCAGCGCCCCGCTGGGTAGCTCAAACAATGAGCAGTTCTTC. Translation gives CASSAPLGSSNNEQFF. The whole variable domain, filled in from reference TRBV9 and TRBJ2-1, reads DSGVTQTPKHLITATGQRVTLRCSPRSGDLSVYWYQQSLDQGLQFLIQYYNGEERAKGNILERFSAQQFPDLHSELNLSSLELGDSALYFCASSAPLGSSNNEQFFGPGTRLTVL.

The chain's CDR3 is CASSPPRISGTEAFF. The CDR3 DNA reads TGTGCCAGCAGTCCCCCTCGGATTAGTGGCACTGAAGCTTTCTTT. The J gene is TRBJ1-1, the V gene TRBV28; D gene ambiguous. V gave up 5 bases and J gave up 4 bases, with 17 bases separating them. Germline-derived CDR1 and CDR2 are MDHEN and SYDVKM. The length of the CDR3 is 15 residues.

J is TRBJ2-1 and V is TRBV2; TRBD1 matches at 12 bases. The CDR3 has 15 amino acids. CDR1 SNHLY and CDR2 FYNNEI come from the germline V gene. Trimming at V came to 4 bases and at J to 7 bases, leaving 5 bases not matched to a gene. The chain's CDR3 is CASSGDRGLRNEQFF. The DNA for the CDR3 is TGTGCCAGCAGTGGGGACAGGGGGCTAAGAAATGAGCAGTTCTTC.

This chain links TRBV6-4 with TRBJ2-1; D possibly corresponds to TRBD2 (6 bases). This CDR3 contains 14 residues. V lost 4 bases and J 7 bases, leaving 14 bases between the germline ends. Germline values: CDR1 MRHNA, CDR2 SNTAGT. The CDR3 nucleotides are TGTGCCAGCAGTGTTGGGGGGAGAGGGAATGAGCAGTTCTTC. Translated, it gives CASSVGGRGNEQFF.

The chain has TRBV5-1 and TRBJ2-3; the D is unclear. This CDR3 spans 12 amino acids. V shed 0 bases and J shed 7 bases, with 6 bases lying between them. Germline assignment: CDR1 SGHRS and CDR2 YFSETQ. The CDR3 protein is CASSLESYTQYF. DNA for the CDR3: TGCGCCAGCAGCTTGGAGTCATATACGCAGTATTTT.

This chain joins TRBV6-5 and TRBJ2-1; maybe TRBD2 (5 bases). V lost 0 bases, J lost 6 bases, and 15 bases lay in between. The CDR3 spans 16 residues. CDR1 is MNHEY and CDR2 is SVGAGI in the germline V gene. The CDR3 protein is CASSYSISSGFNEQFF. CDR3 in DNA: TGTGCCAGCAGTTACTCGATATCGAGCGGCTTCAATGAGCAGTTCTTC.

This chain uses TRBV19 with TRBJ2-2, with a tentative D call TRBD2 (5 bases). With 4 bases removed from V and 5 bases from J, the gap between germline ends came to 8 bases. The V gene's germline CDR1 is LNHDA and CDR2 SQIVND (reference sequence). CDR3 length: 13 amino acids. CDR3 coding DNA: TGTGCCAGTAGTAGGACTTCTACCGGGGAGCTGTTTTTT. This encodes CASSRTSTGELFF.

This rearrangement joins TRBV15 to TRBJ2-1, with D maybe TRBD2 (7 bases). V lost 3 bases to trimming and J lost 6 bases, with 18 bases between them. Germline loops: CDR1 LNHNV, CDR2 YYDKDF (reference sequence). The CDR3 has 16 residues. CDR3 sequence reads: CATSRRGGILVNEQFF. The CDR3 coding sequence is TGTGCCACCAGCAGGAGGGGGGGGATTTTGGTCAATGAGCAGTTCTTC.

The J gene is TRBJ2-1, the V gene TRBV7-2, with 10 positions matching TRBD2. This CDR3 contains 17 residues. Germline V gene sequence: CDR1 SGHTA, CDR2 FQGNSA. The V segment lost 5 bases and the J segment 5 bases; nucleotides outside the gene matches: 12. The CDR3 region has the DNA TGTGCCAGCAGCGTAACTAGCGGGGCGGGAGGAGACAATGAGCAGTTCTTC. Translating it yields CASSVTSGAGGDNEQFF.

J is TRBJ2-4 and V is TRBV25-1; 7 bases line up with TRBD2. Germline V gene lookup returns CDR1 MGHDK and CDR2 SYGVNS. This CDR3 region has 15 residues. V was pared by 5 bases and J by 0 bases, with 4 bases of the junction left unmatched. The CDR3 reads CASSSSGLAKNIQYF. In DNA form, the CDR3 reads TGTGCCAGCAGTTCTAGCGGCCTAGCCAAAAACATTCAGTACTTC.

The chain links TRBV10-2 to TRBJ2-1; 10 bases align to TRBD2. The V gene's germline CDR1 is WSHSY and CDR2 SAAADI. The CDR3 covers 13 residues. J was trimmed by 8 bases and V by 6 bases; bases with no gene match: 4. The CDR3 here is CASRLAGEHEQFF. DNA of the CDR3: TGCGCCAGCAGGCTAGCGGGAGAACATGAGCAGTTCTTC.

Of note for this clone: Distinct nucleotide sequences in the sample also encode this CDR3. This chain links TRBV29-1 with TRBJ2-1; D gene ambiguous. This CDR3 contains 13 residues. CDR1 is SQVTM, CDR2 ANQGSEA, per germline. V lost 3 bases to trimming and J lost 0 bases, with 6 bases between them. DNA for the CDR3: TGCAGCGTTGACAGAAGCTCCTACAATGAGCAGTTCTTC. It specifies CSVDRSSYNEQFF.

This chain's CDR3 is CASSSSGRGYNEQFF. The CDR3 coding sequence is TGTGCCAGCAGCTCTAGCGGGAGGGGTTACAATGAGCAGTTCTTC. The chain has TRBV28 and TRBJ2-1; TRBD2 agrees at 12 bases. This CDR3 has 15 residues. Germline lookup yields CDR1 MDHEN and CDR2 SYDVKM. Trimming removed 6 bases from V and 4 bases from J; junction bases left unmatched: 4.

The CDR3 sequence is CASSLGLAGDTDTQYF. The DNA for the CDR3 is TGTGCCAGCAGTCTGGGTCTAGCGGGGGACACAGATACGCAGTATTTT. The chain has TRBV28 and TRBJ2-3; TRBD2 agrees at 10 bases. V gave up 5 bases and J gave up 2 bases; unmatched junction bases: 7. Per germline, CDR1 MDHEN and CDR2 SYDVKM. The CDR3 loop spans 16 amino acids. The variable domain in full, completed from reference TRBV28 and TRBJ2-3, reads DVKVTQSSRYLVKRTGEKVFLECVQDMDHENMFWYRQDPGLGLRLIYFSYDVKMKEKGDIPEGYSVSREKKERFSLILESASTNQTSMYLCASSLGLAGDTDTQYFGPGTRLTVL.

The V call is TRBV6-4, the J call TRBJ1-2, with 7 bases aligning to TRBD1. Germline V lookup: CDR1 MRHNA, CDR2 SNTAGT. Trimming took 6 bases from V and 5 from J; bases not matched to a gene: 9. The CDR3 sequence is 14 residues long. CDR3 DNA sequence: TGTGCCAGCAGCCAGGACAGGACCTTATATGGCTACACCTTC. Translation gives CASSQDRTLYGYTF.

The chain employs TRBV27 and TRBJ1-4; no definite D call. The CDR3 runs 14 residues. V was trimmed by 1 base and J by 5 bases, leaving 8 bases between them. Germline CDR1 is MNHEY and CDR2 is SMNVEV (reference sequence). The CDR3 sequence is CASSLFGRNEKLFF. The CDR3 DNA sequence: TGTGCCAGCAGTTTATTCGGGCGAAATGAAAAACTGTTTTTT.

This clone showed up just once. The gene calls are TRBV13 and TRBJ1-5; TRBD1 is a possible D gene (6 bases). This CDR3 spans 11 amino acids. V lost 9 bases to trimming and J lost 4 bases, with 7 bases between them. Germline V gene sequence: CDR1 PRHDT, CDR2 FYEKMQ (reference sequence). CDR3 in DNA: TGTGCCAGGGGGGCTAATCAGCCCCAGCATTTT. This encodes CARGANQPQHF.

V and J are TRBV30 and TRBJ1-4; D call uncertain. V gave up 3 bases and J gave up 5 bases, with 10 bases separating them. The CDR3 length is 13 residues. The germline V gene has CDR1 GTSNPN and CDR2 SVGIG (reference sequence). CDR3 sequence reads: CAWSFGVNEKLFF. DNA of the CDR3: TGTGCCTGGAGCTTCGGGGTAAATGAAAAACTGTTTTTT.

As DNA, the CDR3 is TGTGCCAGCAGTTTATCGGCAAGTTATAATTCACCCCTCCACTTT. As protein: CASSLSASYNSPLHF. The chain employs TRBV27 and TRBJ1-6; unclear D gene. The CDR3 consists of 15 residues. The V gene's germline CDR1 is MNHEY and CDR2 SMNVEV (reference sequence). The V and J ends lost 0 bases and 4 bases respectively, with 7 bases between them.

Notes on this clone: A much larger clone sits a single nucleotide away, making a read error possible. This chain joins TRBV5-1 and TRBJ1-2; a possible D gene is TRBD1 (5 bases). The V gene's germline CDR1 is SGHRS and CDR2 YFSETQ. Trimming took 0 bases from V and 5 from J, leaving 14 bases between them. The CDR3 extends over 15 amino acids. CDR3 sequence reads: CASSLAGGGAYGYTF. The CDR3 DNA sequence: TGCGCCAGCAGCTTGGCCGGGGGGGGAGCGTATGGCTACACCTTC.

The chain links TRBV7-3 to TRBJ2-1; 9 positions match TRBD2. Germline CDR1 reads SGHTA; CDR2 reads FQGTGA. There are 14 residues in the CDR3. The J segment lost 4 bases and the V segment lost 2 bases, leaving 0 bases of the junction unmatched. In DNA, the CDR3 is TGTGCCAGCAGCTTAGCGGGAGGGTACAATGAGCAGTTCTTC. This encodes CASSLAGGYNEQFF. The whole variable domain, remainder taken from reference TRBV7-3 and TRBJ2-1, is GAGVSQTPSNKVTEKGKYVELRCDPISGHTALYWYRQSLGQGPEFLIYFQGTGAADDSGLPNDRFFAVRPEGSVSTLKIQRTERGDSAVYLCASSLAGGYNEQFFGPGTRLTVL.

The chain uses TRBV9 and TRBJ2-7, with D possibly being TRBD2 (6 bases). The CDR3 loop spans 14 amino acids. Per the germline V gene, CDR1 is SGDLS and CDR2 is YYNGEE. V dropped 0 bases and J dropped 6 bases, with 13 bases sitting between them. The CDR3 nucleotides read TGTGCCAGCAGCGTAGGTCCCGGGGGAGCCGAGCAGTACTTC. Translating gives CASSVGPGGAEQYF.

V is TRBV28 and J is TRBJ2-7; D tentatively reads TRBD1 or TRBD2 (5 bases each). This CDR3 region has 14 residues. With 5 bases removed from V and 3 bases from J, the gap between germline ends came to 14 bases. From germline, CDR1 is MDHEN and CDR2 SYDVKM. CDR3 region: CASSPGTEVYEQYF. DNA for the CDR3: TGTGCCAGCAGTCCCGGGACGGAGGTCTACGAGCAGTACTTC.

This chain uses TRBV30 with TRBJ2-5; D is unresolved. The germline CDR1 and CDR2 sequences are GTSNPN and SVGIG (reference sequence). The CDR3 sequence is 12 residues long. The V end lost 0 bases, the J end lost 5 bases, and 7 bases lay between the germline ends. The CDR3 DNA is TGTGCCTGGAGTGTCTCTTTGGAGACCCAGTACTTC. Protein product: CAWSVSLETQYF.

This sequence joins TRBV10-3 and TRBJ2-7; 7 nucleotides agree with TRBD2. The junction had 6 bases not matched to a gene; V was cut back by 5 bases and J by 2 bases. Germline V gene sequence: CDR1 ENHRY, CDR2 SYGVKD. The CDR3 consists of 14 residues. CDR3 nucleotides: TGTGCCATCAGTCAGACTAGCATAGCCTACGAGCAGTACTTC. Its protein product is CAISQTSIAYEQYF.

The chain has TRBV14 and TRBJ2-1, with TRBD2 as a possible D gene (5 bases). The CDR3 sequence is 16 residues long. Trimming removed 0 bases at V and 0 bases at J, with 9 bases between. The germline gives CDR1 SGHDN, CDR2 FVKESK. CDR3 loop: CASSQDWRSSYNEQFF. CDR3 DNA sequence: TGTGCCAGCAGCCAAGATTGGAGGAGCTCCTACAATGAGCAGTTCTTC.

The chain uses TRBV5-1 and TRBJ1-4, with 8 nucleotides matching TRBD1. The CDR3 has 13 residues. The V gene end was trimmed by 4 bases and the J gene end by 8 bases; junction bases not matched to a gene: 4. Germline loops: CDR1 SGHRS, CDR2 YFSETQ. CDR3 amino acids: CASSQGAGEKLFF. DNA of the CDR3: TGCGCCAGCAGCCAGGGGGCAGGGGAAAAACTGTTTTTT. Filled out from reference TRBV5-1 and TRBJ1-4, the complete variable domain reads KAGVTQTPRYLIKTRGQQVTLSCSPISGHRSVSWYQQTPGQGLQFLFEYFSETQRNKGNFPGRFSGRQFSNSRSEMNVSTLELGDSALYLCASSQGAGEKLFFGSGTQLSVL.